Sequencing of this T cell receptor (beta chain) was carried out in a study of CD8+ T cells in alopecia areata. Regarding treatment: oral pan-JAK inhibitor, 5-10 mg twice daily. Germline V gives CDR1 SEHNR, CDR2 FQNEAQ (reference sequence). V lost 5 bases to trimming and J lost 2 bases, with 13 bases between them. This CDR3 spans 15 amino acids. This clone was observed at least ten times. Its antigen is undetermined. Regarding the study as a whole: Lesional scalp, especially alopecia totalis/universalis, showed higher clonality than normal scalp.

Extracted RNA was reverse transcribed into cDNA, the sequencing template. Clones were read by immunoSEQ multiplex PCR, and TCRdb kept only the in-frame ones, dropping some. This sample carries some 88,000 clones, about 40% of them seen once, and the ten largest clones take more than 15%. The origin of this receptor is a human donor with alopecia areata. The sample consisted of CD8+ T cells sorted from blood, taken at week 24, from a patient treated with tofacitinib. The V and J genes are TRBV7-9 and TRBJ2-1, with D possibly matching TRBD2 (5 bases). The CDR3: CASSPPAAAYNEQFF. For the CDR3, the DNA is TGTGCCAGCAGCCCCCCAGCGGCCGCCTACAATGAGCAGTTCTTC.